This paragraph reports one T cell receptor (beta chain). This record comes from a study of cytomegalovirus exposure and HLA in healthy donors. Whole-study context: As an earlier analysis found, around 200 million T cells yielded around 110 million unique TCR beta sequences.

Primers: 60 Vbeta forward and 13 Jbeta reverse. TCRdb's table, derived via immunoSEQ multiplex PCR, lists solely in-frame clones and lacks some. There are around 31,000 clones in the sample; about three fifths occur only once, and 35% to 50% lies in the top ten. In germline, CDR1 is SEHNR, CDR2 FQNEAQ (reference sequence). V dropped 0 bases and J dropped 10 bases, with 13 bases sitting between them. The CDR3 runs 14 residues. The TCR originated in a male donor in good health and CMV-seropositive. The V call is TRBV7-9, the J call TRBJ2-1, with D possibly being TRBD2 (7 bases). The sequencing sample was made of PBMCs. CDR3 region: CASSLAAGAREQFF. The CDR3 coding sequence is TGTGCCAGCAGCTTAGCGGCGGGGGCCAGGGAGCAGTTCTTC.